A single sample gave rise to the 8 T cell receptor beta chains below, sequenced in a study of identical twins (dated by TCRdb to 2016 to 2017). Library generation was performed with 5' RACE. Sequencer: Illumina HiSeq 2000. TCRdb trimmed the raw reads at Q25, called clones with MiXCR and kept productive beta chains. Entries that share a CDR3 protein sequence are merged under the most common genes and DNA. This sample lists about 520,000 distinct CDR3 sequences; roughly a fifth were detected once. The ten largest make up roughly 0.91% of the sample. The data also belong to a second study, concerning T cells expressing NK-cell markers.

Material: CD4+ T cells sorted from blood. These receptors were obtained from a woman aged 18-35 years in good health.

This clonotype has at least ten counts. V usage is TRBV7-6 and J usage is TRBJ2-1; D gene uncertain. Trimming took 6 bases from V and 0 from J, leaving 9 bases between them. The CDR3 is 14 amino acids. Germline CDR1 SGHVS, CDR2 FNYEAQ. CDR3 sequence reads: CASSPTPSYNEQFF. The DNA of the CDR3 is TGTGCCAGCAGTCCTACCCCCTCCTACAATGAGCAGTTCTTC.

This chain uses TRBV4-2 with TRBJ2-7, with 9 bases fitting TRBD1. J gave up 3 bases and V 0 bases, and 9 bases lay outside the gene matches. The CDR3 has 17 residues. CDR1 LGHNA and CDR2 YNFKEQ come from the germline V gene. CDR3 region: CASSQESGTGWFYEQYF. CDR3 in DNA: TGTGCCAGCAGCCAAGAATCCGGGACAGGGTGGTTCTACGAGCAGTACTTC.

This sequence joins TRBV19 and TRBJ2-3; 11 bases fit TRBD2. Germline trimming cut 6 bases from V and 2 bases from J; bases unmatched to any gene: 7. CDR1 and CDR2 from the germline V gene are LNHDA and SQIVND (reference sequence). The CDR3 has 16 amino acids. The CDR3 spells CASSRGLAVVTDTQYF. As DNA, the CDR3 is TGTGCCAGTAGCCGGGGACTAGCGGTAGTCACAGATACGCAGTATTTT.

J is TRBJ2-3 and V is TRBV6-5; 11 nucleotides agree with TRBD2. The CDR3 is 15 amino acids. Per germline, CDR1 MNHEY and CDR2 SVGAGI. With V trimmed by 4 bases and J by 4 bases, 4 bases remained unmatched. DNA of the CDR3: TGTGCCAGCAGTTTTGTAGCGGGGGGGCCAGATACGCAGTATTTT. Translation: CASSFVAGGPDTQYF.

The chain is built from TRBV9 and TRBJ2-1; no definite D call. V lost 2 bases and J lost 2, with 5 bases in between. CDR1 SGDLS and CDR2 YYNGEE come from the germline V gene. This CDR3 region has 13 residues. The CDR3: CASSVPTYNEQFF. The CDR3 DNA follows: TGTGCCAGCAGCGTCCCCACCTACAATGAGCAGTTCTTC.

The rearrangement links TRBV20-1 to TRBJ2-1; 7 nucleotides agree with TRBD2. Germline lookup yields CDR1 DFQATT and CDR2 SNEGSKA (reference sequence). The V gene end was trimmed by 0 bases and the J gene end by 8 bases; junction bases not matched to a gene: 7. This CDR3 comprises 14 residues. The CDR3 reads CSARDSAGSDEQFF. The DNA for the CDR3 is TGCAGTGCTAGAGACTCAGCGGGGTCGGATGAGCAGTTCTTC.

The table lists this clonotype with many counts. The rearrangement uses TRBV20-1 and TRBJ2-7; 7 positions match TRBD2. In germline, CDR1 is DFQATT, CDR2 SNEGSKA (reference sequence). The J segment lost 3 bases and the V segment lost 3 bases, leaving 8 bases of the junction unmatched. This CDR3 contains 14 residues. The CDR3 region is CSASRAGALYEQYF. CDR3 DNA sequence: TGCAGTGCTAGTAGGGCGGGAGCACTCTACGAGCAGTACTTC.

The gene calls are TRBV5-1 and TRBJ2-3; D is possibly TRBD2 (6 bases). V was clipped by 5 bases and J by 6 bases, with 13 bases between them. Germline V gene data show CDR1 as SGHRS and CDR2 as YFSETQ. This CDR3 is built from 13 residues. The chain's CDR3 is CASSSARGDTQYF. The DNA for the CDR3 is TGCGCCAGCAGTTCCGCCCGGGGGGATACGCAGTATTTT.